Following are 13 T cell receptor beta chains from one sample sequenced in a study of chemoradiotherapy in HPV16-positive cancers. Using immunoSEQ multiplex PCR, the repertoire was profiled, and TCRdb retains in-frame clones only, with some absent. The data contain approximately 3,700 clones, approximately 96% of them singletons. This material was acquired from a patient who underwent chemoradiotherapy. Receptors originate from a human donor with HPV-associated anogenital cancer.

The V and J genes are TRBV19 and TRBJ2-7; no reliable D call. Germline V gene sequence: CDR1 LNHDA, CDR2 SQIVND (reference sequence). V lost 8 bases and J 6 bases, leaving 17 bases between the germline ends. The length of the CDR3 is 13 residues. CDR3 region: CASQRTMTSEQYF. Written as DNA, the CDR3 is TGTGCCAGTCAACGGACCATGACCTCCGAGCAGTACTTC.

The chain is built from TRBV6-1 and TRBJ2-7, with D perhaps being TRBD1 or TRBD2 (6 bases each). In germline, CDR1 is MNHNS, CDR2 SASEGT. The V end lost 6 bases, the J end lost 1 base, and 16 bases lay between the germline ends. The CDR3 is made up of 15 amino acids. CDR3 nucleotide sequence: TGTGCCAGCAGCCTGGGGGCTAGCGAATCCTACGAGCAGTACTTC. Translation: CASSLGASESYEQYF.

CDR3 residues: CASRPNSRVTEAFF. The CDR3 DNA sequence: TGCGCCAGCAGACCGAATAGTAGGGTGACTGAAGCTTTCTTT. The rearrangement joins TRBV5-1 to TRBJ1-1, with D unclear. The germline V and J ends were trimmed by 5 bases and 5 bases, with 16 bases remaining between them. The CDR3 extends over 14 amino acids. CDR1 and CDR2 from the germline V gene are SGHRS and YFSETQ.

The J gene is TRBJ1-3, the V gene TRBV30; D gene ambiguous. The germline V gene has CDR1 GTSNPN and CDR2 SVGIG (reference sequence). The V gene lost 1 base and the J gene lost 3 bases, with 16 bases spanning the gap. The CDR3 spans 16 residues. As DNA, the CDR3 is TGTGCCTGGAGTGGCCAGTCCCTGCGACGTGGAAACACCATATATTTT. It is translated as CAWSGQSLRRGNTIYF.

V gene TRBV5-6 combines with J gene TRBJ2-6, with D maybe TRBD1 (6 bases). This CDR3 has 17 amino acids. V was cut by 1 base and J by 3 bases, with 14 bases left in between. Germline V gene lookup returns CDR1 SGHDT and CDR2 YYEEEE. CDR3 bases: TGTGCCAGCAGCTTGAACAGGGTGAGAGATGGGGCCAACGTCCTGACTTTC. Its translation: CASSLNRVRDGANVLTF.

The chain employs TRBV29-1 and TRBJ2-2; the D call may be TRBD1 or TRBD2 (5 bases each). With 6 bases removed from V and 5 bases from J, the gap between germline ends came to 13 bases. The V gene's germline CDR1 is SQVTM and CDR2 ANQGSEA. CDR3 size: 13 residues. The CDR3, as DNA: TGCAGCGTGACGTATGGGGGTACCGGGGAGCTGTTTTTT. Translating gives CSVTYGGTGELFF.

The rearrangement uses TRBV9 and TRBJ2-1; D may be TRBD1 (6 bases). Germline V lookup: CDR1 SGDLS, CDR2 YYNGEE. The CDR3 runs 12 residues. Between the trimmed V and J ends, which lost 3 bases and 9 bases, there was a span of 10 bases. CDR3 region: CASSAQGGEQFF. Here the CDR3 DNA reads TGTGCCAGCAGCGCACAAGGGGGTGAGCAGTTCTTC.

The genes are TRBV19 and TRBJ1-1, with D unclear. The V end was cut by 9 bases, the J end by 6 bases, with 11 bases between. CDR3 size: 11 residues. CDR1 LNHDA and CDR2 SQIVND come from the germline V gene (reference sequence). The CDR3, as DNA: TGTGCCAGCACCACCCAGTCTGAAGCTTTCTTT. The encoded protein is CASTTQSEAFF.

This clone came up once. The chain couples TRBV10-3 to TRBJ2-7, with D hard to call. CDR3 length equals 14 residues. The germline V gene encodes CDR1 ENHRY and CDR2 SYGVKD. The V end lost 5 bases, the J end lost 4 bases, and 15 bases lay between the germline ends. The DNA for the CDR3 is TGTGCCATCAGTCCGACTTGGGTGGATTACGAGCAGTACTTC. Amino acids: CAISPTWVDYEQYF.

The chain carries TRBV4-2 and TRBJ1-1; D uncertain. The CDR3 runs 16 residues. V was cut by 0 bases and J by 1 base, with 12 bases left in between. Germline V lookup: CDR1 LGHNA, CDR2 YNFKEQ. The CDR3 is CASSQDVERRNTEAFF. CDR3 nucleotides: TGTGCCAGCAGCCAAGATGTGGAACGGAGGAACACTGAAGCTTTCTTT.

This chain links TRBV18 with TRBJ2-1; TRBD1 matches 7 bases. Trimming took 8 bases from V and 9 from J; bases not matched to a gene: 13. The CDR3 is 14 amino acids. In germline, CDR1 is KGHSH, CDR2 LQKENI. The CDR3: CASATGTGVGEQFF. CDR3 coding DNA: TGTGCCAGCGCAACGGGTACAGGGGTGGGTGAGCAGTTCTTC.

The genes are TRBV4-1 and TRBJ2-4; TRBD2 matches 11 bases. Germline CDR1 is MGHRA and CDR2 is YSYEKL. This CDR3 comprises 17 residues. V lost 3 bases, J lost 3 bases, and 7 bases stayed unmatched. The CDR3 loop reads CASSHPTSGRGKNIQYF. Here the CDR3 DNA reads TGCGCCAGCAGCCACCCAACTAGCGGGAGAGGCAAAAACATTCAGTACTTC.

V and J are TRBV19 and TRBJ2-3, with 8 bases aligning to TRBD2. Germline-derived CDR1 and CDR2 are LNHDA and SQIVND (reference sequence). This CDR3 spans 16 amino acids. V gave up 1 base and J gave up 4 bases; unmatched junction bases: 7. DNA of the CDR3: TGTGCCAGTAGTATAGGAGGCAGCGGGAGAGCAGATACGCAGTATTTT. Translating it yields CASSIGGSGRADTQYF.